These T cell receptor beta chains were read from a single sample in a study of cytomegalovirus exposure and HLA in healthy donors. Clones were read by immunoSEQ multiplex PCR, and TCRdb kept only the in-frame ones, dropping some. The data contain about 62,000 clones, around 87% of them seen just once; the ten biggest clones take up around 1.5%. The source material was PBMCs. Every receptor here comes from a young man in good health and CMV-seronegative. Both conserved end residues are part of each CDR3. The order of the fields is V gene, J gene, D gene, clone size, CDR3 protein, CDR3 DNA. D genes are given only for firm matches. Not all rows give a size; the values are once, few, many and, for expanded clones, a class.

>TRBV19|TRBJ2-7|TRBD1|once
CASSPRDRGIGEQYF
TGTGCCAGTAGCCCTAGGGACAGGGGTATTGGCGAGCAGTACTTC
>TRBV7-2|TRBJ1-2|TRBD1|NA
CASSHSARDRADANYGYTF
TGTGCCAGCAGCCATAGCGCAAGGGACAGGGCTGATGCTAACTATGGCTACACCTTC
>TRBV2|TRBJ2-7|TRBD2|NA
CASSGTGTSGGYEQYF
TGTGCCAGCAGTGGGACCGGGACTAGCGGGGGATACGAGCAGTACTTC
>TRBV5-1|TRBJ1-2|NA|NA
CASSLGDTGDGYTF
TGCGCCAGCAGCTTAGGGGACACTGGGGATGGCTACACCTTC
>TRBV4-1|TRBJ1-2|NA|NA
CASSLAGVELYGYTF
TGCGCCAGCAGCCTTGCAGGCGTCGAGCTCTATGGCTACACCTTC
>TRBV5-5|TRBJ2-3|TRBD2|few
CASSSGLAAPDTQYF
TGTGCCAGCAGTTCGGGACTAGCGGCTCCAGATACGCAGTATTTT
>TRBV7-3|TRBJ2-2|NA|NA
CASSFTGSAGELFF
TGTGCCAGCAGCTTCACAGGGTCGGCCGGGGAGCTGTTTTTT
>TRBV9|TRBJ1-2|NA|NA
CASYHRDGYTF
TGTGCCAGCTACCACAGGGATGGCTACACCTTC
>TRBV4-1|TRBJ2-1|NA|NA
CASSQASPNNEQFF
TGCGCCAGCAGCCAAGCATCCCCCAACAATGAGCAGTTCTTC
>TRBV29-1|TRBJ2-2|NA|NA
CSVERGTNTGELFF
TGCAGCGTTGAAAGAGGGACGAACACCGGGGAGCTGTTTTTT
>TRBV6-1|TRBJ2-1|TRBD2|NA
CASRPGGGEQFF
TGTGCCAGCAGACCGGGGGGGGGTGAGCAGTTCTTC
>TRBV6-1|TRBJ2-7|NA|NA
CASSEAGTGSYEQYF
TGTGCCAGCAGTGAAGCCGGGACTGGCTCCTACGAGCAGTACTTC
>TRBV19|TRBJ1-6|NA|NA
CASSRSRTVGNSPLHF
TGTGCCAGTAGTAGATCACGGACAGTTGGTAATTCACCCCTCCACTTT
>TRBV5-4|TRBJ2-5|NA|NA
CATTRGETQYF
TGTGCCACCACTCGGGGGGAGACCCAGTACTTC
>TRBV6-5|TRBJ1-1|TRBD1|NA
CASSLTGGTEAFF
TGTGCCAGCAGCTTAACAGGGGGCACTGAAGCTTTCTTT
>TRBV13|TRBJ2-5|NA|NA
CASSLGTTQETQYF
TGTGCCAGCAGCTTAGGTACTACTCAAGAGACCCAGTACTTC
>TRBV19|TRBJ1-2|NA|NA
CASKGLDYGYTF
TGTGCCAGTAAGGGGCTCGACTATGGCTACACCTTC
>TRBV6-5|TRBJ2-1|TRBD2|few
CASSTPSGGYNEQFF
TGTGCCAGCAGTACACCTAGCGGGGGTTACAATGAGCAGTTCTTC
>TRBV7-9|TRBJ2-5|TRBD1|NA
CASSTTGALETQYF
TGTGCCAGCAGTACGACAGGGGCCCTCGAGACCCAGTACTTC
>TRBV30|TRBJ1-2|NA|NA
CAWSGEGLGYGYTF
TGTGCCTGGAGTGGTGAGGGATTGGGGTATGGCTACACCTTC
>TRBV7-3|TRBJ2-3|NA|NA
CASSLTADTQYF
TGTGCCAGCAGCTTAACCGCAGATACGCAGTATTTT
>TRBV7-9|TRBJ2-7|TRBD1|NA
CASSSLLDRGRNEQYF
TGTGCCAGCAGCTCTTTATTGGACAGGGGGAGGAACGAGCAGTACTTC
>TRBV7-9|TRBJ1-3|NA|NA
CASSPRRSRSGNTIYF
TGTGCCAGCAGCCCAAGGAGGAGCCGCTCTGGAAACACCATATATTTT
>TRBV11-1|TRBJ2-7|NA|once
CASSLVLVEEQYF
TGTGCCAGCAGCTTAGTCTTGGTGGAGGAGCAGTACTTC
>TRBV7-6|TRBJ1-4|NA|NA
CASSRGGGSEKLFF
TGTGCCAGCAGCCGTGGGGGGGGCTCTGAAAAACTGTTTTTT
>TRBV6-1|TRBJ1-5|NA|NA
CASTQRRANQPQHF
TGTGCCAGCACCCAAAGGAGGGCCAATCAGCCCCAGCATTTT
>TRBV7-2|TRBJ2-5|TRBD2|NA
CASSLWTGIAGAQETQYF
TGTGCCAGCAGCTTATGGACGGGGATAGCGGGCGCCCAAGAGACCCAGTACTTC
>TRBV7-3|TRBJ1-2|NA|few
CASSEGRANYGYTF
TGTGCCAGCAGCGAAGGGCGGGCTAACTATGGCTACACCTTC
>TRBV7-9|TRBJ2-3|TRBD1|NA
CASSLADRATDTQYF
TGTGCCAGCAGCTTAGCTGACAGGGCCACAGATACGCAGTATTTT
>TRBV5-1|TRBJ1-6|TRBD1|NA
CASSPDREGSPLHF
TGCGCCAGCAGCCCGGACAGGGAGGGTTCACCCCTCCACTTT
>TRBV28|TRBJ2-7|NA|NA
CASSLGGPEQYF
TGTGCCAGCAGTTTGGGTGGGCCCGAGCAGTACTTC